This T cell receptor (beta chain) was sequenced for a study of CD8 T cells in Susac syndrome. Study-wide results and caveats: The authors acknowledged that the study's TCR sequencing and HLA analysis involved relatively few individuals.

V lost 4 bases, J lost 2 bases, and 5 bases stayed unmatched. There are 16 residues in the CDR3. Germline CDR1 is LNHDA and CDR2 is SQIVND (reference sequence). Comments on this clonotype: Its antigen is unknown.

TCR beta sequencing covered blood CD8+ and CD4+ T cells. After extraction with the RNeasy kit, roughly 0.5 to 1 ug of the RNA was reverse transcribed using random hexamers. A multiplex approach, immunoSEQ multiplex PCR, amplified TCR beta CDR3 across 54 Vbeta and 13 Jbeta. TCRdb reprocessed the immunoSEQ multiplex PCR reads with MiXCR, giving one entry per CDR3 protein. The top ten clones hold roughly 0.25% of a sample with more than 55,000 distinct CDR3 sequences, just under 95% of them seen once. The sequence derives from a human donor in good health. The V call is TRBV19, the J call TRBJ1-5, with 10 bases lining up with TRBD1. The sample comprised CD8+ T cells from PBMCs. As DNA, the CDR3 is TGTGCCAGTAGTACCCTGGGGACAGGGGGCAATCAGCCCCAGCATTTT. Amino acids: CASSTLGTGGNQPQHF.